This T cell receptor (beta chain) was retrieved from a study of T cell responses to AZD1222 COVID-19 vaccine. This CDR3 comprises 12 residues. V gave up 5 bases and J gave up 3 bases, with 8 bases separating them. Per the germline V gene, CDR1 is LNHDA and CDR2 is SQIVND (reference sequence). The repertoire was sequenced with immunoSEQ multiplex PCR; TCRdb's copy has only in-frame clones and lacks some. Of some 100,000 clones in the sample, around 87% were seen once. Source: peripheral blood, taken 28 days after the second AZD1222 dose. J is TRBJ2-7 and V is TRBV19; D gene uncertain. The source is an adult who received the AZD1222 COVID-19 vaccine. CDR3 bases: TGTGCCAGTAGTCCCGGACGCTACGAGCAGTACTTC. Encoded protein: CASSPGRYEQYF.